The clone carrying this TCR beta chain qualifies as medium-sized (0.01 to 0.1%). The sample belongs to a study of blood T cell repertoires in COVID-19. Study-wide context: Samples taken during acute and convalescent COVID-19 were collected in the United States, Italy and Spain.

Using immunoSEQ multiplex PCR, the repertoire was profiled, and TCRdb retains in-frame clones only, with some absent. The sample has about 82,000 clones, around 85% seen once. The origin of this receptor is an elderly man with active or convalescent COVID-19. Sequenced material: peripheral blood.

CDR3 coding DNA: TGTGCCAGCAGTTTACCCGCGACAGGGGGCGTGAATGGCTACACCTTC. Protein product: CASSLPATGGVNGYTF. The chain carries TRBV28 and TRBJ1-2; 10 bases fit TRBD1. This CDR3 is 16 amino acids long. CDR1 and CDR2 (germline): MDHEN, SYDVKM. Trimming at V came to 2 bases and at J to 6 bases, leaving 9 bases not matched to a gene.